This record covers a single TCR beta chain. These data come from a study of tumor T cells in aggressive B-cell lymphoma. Clones were sequenced by immunoSEQ multiplex PCR, and TCRdb holds only the in-frame ones, with some missing. The table shows some 7,000 clones, with roughly 88% occurring only once. The germline V gene encodes CDR1 SGHNT and CDR2 YYREEE (reference sequence). Trimming took 3 bases from V and 1 from J; bases not matched to a gene: 5. The CDR3 extends over 15 amino acids. The J gene is TRBJ2-5, the V gene TRBV5-4; TRBD1 agrees at 8 bases. The sequencing input was tumor tissue. This TCR came from an adult with diffuse large B cell lymphoma. Some clones in this sample may be carry-over from other donors' samples. In DNA, the CDR3 is TGTGCCAGCAGCTCCAAGACAGGGGCCCAAGAGACCCAGTACTTC. It encodes CASSSKTGAQETQYF.